This T cell receptor (beta chain) was sequenced for a study of blood T cells in healthy people across ages. Findings and caveats of the study: Expanded clonotype changes were possibly confounded by unknown donor CMV status.

Trimming removed 9 bases at V and 5 bases at J, with 13 bases between. This CDR3 is built from 12 residues. Germline assignment: CDR1 LNHDA and CDR2 SQIVND (reference sequence). It was with a sample-barcoded 5' primer and a J-beta primer mix that a second PCR of roughly 7 to 12 cycles was run. Through a template-switch adaptor with 12 random nucleotides, each cDNA molecule received a tag. TCRdb independently ran MiXCR on the 5' RACE reads; one entry per CDR3 protein. The sample gives around 1,900,000 distinct CDR3 sequences, around 42% of which show up once; under 25% is in the top ten. As regards this clonotype: Its antigen is unidentified.

V usage is TRBV19 and J usage is TRBJ2-5; D might be TRBD1 or TRBD2, each matching 5 bases. The source is a human donor in good health. The sample comprised blood. DNA for the CDR3: TGTGCCAGCAGTTACGGGGCCGAGACCCAGTACTTC. Its protein is CASSYGAETQYF. Full variable domain (missing parts from reference TRBV19 and TRBJ2-5): DGGITQSPKYLFRKEGQNVTLSCEQNLNHDAMYWYRQDPGQGLRLIYYSQIVNDFQKGDIAEGYSVSREKKESFPLTVTSAQKNPTAFYLCASSYGAETQYFGPGTRLLVL.